Below are 18 T cell receptor beta chains sequenced from a single sample in a study of cytotoxic CD8 clonotypes in ibrutinib-treated CLL. Assay: immunoSEQ multiplex PCR; the TCRdb copy retains only in-frame clones and omits some. In the table there are approximately 200,000 clones, 55% to 85% of which are singletons. The material was PBMCs, obtained after 24 months of ibrutinib treatment. The receptors originated from a human donor with chronic lymphocytic leukemia.

This chain uses TRBV18 with TRBJ1-2; 7 nucleotides agree with TRBD1. The length of the CDR3 is 16 residues. CDR1 and CDR2 from the germline V gene are KGHSH and LQKENI. The V and J ends lost 6 bases and 2 bases, in that order; junction bases with no gene match: 12. In DNA form, the CDR3 reads TGTGCCAGCTCGCCATTTCGACAGGGAGCAAACTATGGCTACACCTTC. Translation gives CASSPFRQGANYGYTF.

The rearrangement uses TRBV18 and TRBJ2-7; D remains ambiguous. Germline CDR1 and CDR2: KGHSH and LQKENI. Deletions cut 1 base from V and 2 bases from J, with 9 bases between. The CDR3 extends over 14 amino acids. CDR3 residues: CASSPLSGPYEQYF. The CDR3 nucleotides are TGTGCCAGCTCACCACTCTCCGGTCCCTACGAGCAGTACTTC.

A single count supports this clone. The V call is TRBV5-5, the J call TRBJ1-1; D is unresolved. V was trimmed by 0 bases and J by 1 base, leaving 7 bases between them. Per the germline V gene, CDR1 is SGHKS and CDR2 is YYEKEE (reference sequence). This CDR3 region has 14 residues. The CDR3: CASSLGHPNTEAFF. For the CDR3, the DNA is TGTGCCAGCAGCTTGGGACACCCGAACACTGAAGCTTTCTTT.

The chain has TRBV7-9 and TRBJ1-2, with D unclear. There are 13 residues in the CDR3. CDR1 is SEHNR, CDR2 FQNEAQ, per germline (reference sequence). V was pared by 2 bases and J by 4 bases, with 8 bases between. CDR3: CASSLYPLYGYTF. The DNA for the CDR3 is TGTGCCAGCAGCTTATACCCTCTCTATGGCTACACCTTC.

The chain is built from TRBV6-5 and TRBJ1-5; D is unresolved. The CDR3 loop spans 16 amino acids. Trimming pared 2 bases from V and 2 bases from J, leaving 13 bases between. The V gene's germline CDR1 is MNHEY and CDR2 SVGAGI. This CDR3 reads CASSYDRRPCNQPQHF. Written as DNA, the CDR3 is TGTGCCAGCAGTTACGATCGACGACCTTGCAATCAGCCCCAGCATTTT.

The chain joins TRBV11-2 to TRBJ1-4; no definite D call. Trimming pared 5 bases from V and 6 bases from J, leaving 13 bases between. Germline CDR1 and CDR2: SGHAT and FQNNGV. The length of the CDR3 is 14 residues. As DNA, the CDR3 is TGTGCCAGCAGCGGCCAAAGGTTAGATGAAAAACTGTTTTTT. Residues: CASSGQRLDEKLFF.

The gene calls are TRBV5-1 and TRBJ2-5; D unresolved. CDR3 length: 15 amino acids. The ends were cut back, 0 bases at V and 9 bases at J, with 18 bases in the middle. In germline, CDR1 is SGHRS, CDR2 YFSETQ. The chain's CDR3 is CASSLETTGSGAQYF. In DNA, the CDR3 is TGCGCCAGCAGCTTGGAAACGACTGGCAGTGGGGCCCAGTACTTC.

CDR3 region: CASSYQRAYEQYF. CDR3 coding DNA: TGTGCCAGCAGCTACCAGCGGGCCTACGAGCAGTACTTC. The chain has TRBV13 and TRBJ2-7; D is perhaps TRBD2 (6 bases). V gave up 4 bases and J gave up 2 bases, with 9 bases separating them. The germline CDR1 and CDR2 sequences are PRHDT and FYEKMQ (reference sequence). CDR3 size: 13 residues.

This chain joins TRBV27 and TRBJ2-2, with 13 bases identical to TRBD2. Germline trimming cut 5 bases from V and 2 bases from J; bases unmatched to any gene: 8. The CDR3 has 18 residues. The germline V gene encodes CDR1 MNHEY and CDR2 SMNVEV (reference sequence). Here the CDR3 reads CASSPRTSGSYNTGELFF. The CDR3 nucleotides read TGTGCCAGCAGTCCCCGGACTAGCGGGAGTTACAACACCGGGGAGCTGTTTTTT.

This clone was seen repeatedly, ten times or more. The chain is built from TRBV6-4 and TRBJ2-5; D gene uncertain. V was clipped by 3 bases and J by 7 bases, with 15 bases between them. CDR1 is MRHNA and CDR2 is SNTAGT in the germline V gene. CDR3 length: 14 residues. The CDR3 region has the DNA TGTGCCAGCAGTGAAGAGGTATTTCGGCGGACCCAGTACTTC. Its protein product is CASSEEVFRRTQYF.

The chain carries TRBV6-6 and TRBJ2-7, with 10 bases identical to TRBD2. The CDR3 length is 15 residues. Germline lookup yields CDR1 MNHNY and CDR2 SVGAGI (reference sequence). Trimming at V came to 2 bases and at J to 4 bases, leaving 5 bases not matched to a gene. The CDR3 region is CASSYTSGILYEQYF. The CDR3 nucleotides read TGTGCCAGCAGTTACACTAGCGGGATATTGTACGAGCAGTACTTC.

This clone has just one count. The rearrangement joins TRBV5-6 to TRBJ2-5; 7 bases agree with TRBD1. This CDR3 spans 12 amino acids. Trimming cost V 4 bases and J 12 bases; bases outside gene matches: 9. CDR1 and CDR2 (germline): SGHDT, YYEEEE. The CDR3 DNA follows: TGTGCCAGCAGCCTTCCGGGACAGTTAAAGTACTTC. This gives the protein CASSLPGQLKYF. The variable domain in full, completed from reference TRBV5-6 and TRBJ2-5, reads DAGVTQSPTHLIKTRGQQVTLRCSPKSGHDTVSWYQQALGQGPQFIFQYYEEEERQRGNFPDRFSGHQFPNYSSELNVNALLLGDSALYLCASSLPGQLKYFGPGTRLLVL.

The gene calls are TRBV5-1 and TRBJ2-7; no reliable D call. Germline assignment: CDR1 SGHRS and CDR2 YFSETQ. This CDR3 spans 15 amino acids. V was cut by 0 bases and J by 4 bases, with 14 bases left in between. The CDR3 sequence is CASSLAFGFGYEQYF. CDR3 nucleotides: TGCGCCAGCAGCTTGGCCTTTGGGTTTGGTTACGAGCAGTACTTC. The full variable domain, in which reference TRBV5-1 and TRBJ2-7 provide the parts outside the CDR3, is KAGVTQTPRYLIKTRGQQVTLSCSPISGHRSVSWYQQTPGQGLQFLFEYFSETQRNKGNFPGRFSGRQFSNSRSEMNVSTLELGDSALYLCASSLAFGFGYEQYFGPGTRLTVT.

V usage is TRBV6-4 and J usage is TRBJ2-3; the match to TRBD2 covers 8 bases. V trimming: 0 bases; J trimming: 5 bases; junction bases outside the gene matches: 7. Germline V gene lookup returns CDR1 MRHNA and CDR2 SNTAGT. CDR3 length equals 16 residues. The CDR3 reads CASSDSSVAGRDTQYF. The CDR3 region has the DNA TGTGCCAGCAGTGACTCATCGGTAGCGGGACGAGATACGCAGTATTTT.

This chain connects TRBV6-5 to TRBJ1-1; the D gene is possibly TRBD1 (6 bases). Germline CDR1 reads MNHEY; CDR2 reads SVGAGI. Trimming took 6 bases from V and 6 from J, leaving 14 bases between them. The CDR3 has 13 residues. This CDR3 reads CASSYRDYSEAFF. CDR3 DNA sequence: TGTGCCAGCAGCTACAGGGATTACTCTGAAGCTTTCTTT.

This chain connects TRBV11-2 to TRBJ2-7; 16 nucleotides agree with TRBD2. Germline V gene data show CDR1 as SGHAT and CDR2 as FQNNGV. The CDR3 is made up of 16 amino acids. The trim removed 5 bases at V and 7 bases at J, leaving 8 bases unmatched. The CDR3 nucleotides are TGTGCCAGCAGCAAGGGACTAGCGGGAGGGCTGGAAGAGCAGTACTTC. It encodes CASSKGLAGGLEEQYF.

The rearrangement uses TRBV10-1 and TRBJ2-1, with D uncertain. The length of the CDR3 is 13 residues. Trimming stripped 6 bases from V and 9 bases from J, with 15 bases between. Per germline, CDR1 WNHNN and CDR2 SYGVQD (reference sequence). CDR3 loop: CASSLVRAGEQFF. DNA for the CDR3: TGCGCCAGCAGCCTCGTTCGGGCAGGTGAGCAGTTCTTC.

This clone has only one observation. V and J are TRBV12-2 and TRBJ1-1; TRBD1, the D gene given by the table, was not confirmed from the DNA. TRBV12-2 is reported as a pseudogene. CDR3 size: 16 residues. The CDR3 coding sequence is TGTGCAAGTCGCTTAGCGTCTAAACAGGTGGTTACTGAAGCTTTCTTT. It specifies CASRLASKQVVTEAFF.